One sample yielded the 12 T cell receptor beta chains listed below, sequenced in a study of shared clonotypes between healthy human individuals. Produced via immunoSEQ multiplex PCR; TCRdb's table is partial and in-frame only. The repertoire consists of around 500,000 clones, with almost 80% occurring once and the leading ten covering 12%. The sequenced material came from PBMCs. The receptor source for this set is a woman between 35 and 50 years old in good health. Some clones in this sample may be carry-over from other donors' samples.

DNA of the CDR3: TGTGCCAGCAGCCCACTGGGGATTTCGGTTGAAAAACTGTTTTTT. Translated: CASSPLGISVEKLFF. The chain recombines TRBV11-2 with TRBJ1-4, with D unresolved. From germline, CDR1 is SGHAT and CDR2 FQNNGV. The CDR3 has 15 residues. Trimming removed 5 bases at V and 7 bases at J, with 17 bases between.

The V call is TRBV5-8, the J call TRBJ1-5; TRBD1 might be the D (5 bases). Germline CDR1 is SGHTS and CDR2 is YDEGEE. Trimming took 0 bases from V and 7 from J, leaving 11 bases between them. The CDR3 is 14 residues long. CDR3: CASSLAGGDQPQHF. CDR3 coding DNA: TGTGCCAGCAGCTTGGCCGGGGGGGACCAGCCCCAGCATTTT.

As DNA, the CDR3 is TGCGCCAGCAGCTTGGCCTCGACTAGCGTGAACACCGGGGAGCTGTTTTTT. It encodes CASSLASTSVNTGELFF. The chain has TRBV5-1 and TRBJ2-2; TRBD2 matches 8 bases. Germline CDR1 reads SGHRS; CDR2 reads YFSETQ. The CDR3 length is 17 residues. With V trimmed by 0 bases and J by 1 base, 5 bases remained unmatched.

This chain uses TRBV9 with TRBJ2-5; a possible D gene is TRBD2 (6 bases). This CDR3 region has 15 residues. In germline, CDR1 is SGDLS, CDR2 YYNGEE. V was shortened by 0 bases and J by 0 bases, with 9 bases between the two germline ends. CDR3 nucleotides: TGTGCCAGCAGCGTAGGCGGGGAGTACCAAGAGACCCAGTACTTC. Its translation: CASSVGGEYQETQYF.

V usage is TRBV2 and J usage is TRBJ2-5; 7 positions match TRBD1. This CDR3 has 12 residues. Germline V lookup: CDR1 SNHLY, CDR2 FYNNEI. J lost 12 bases, V lost 1 base, and 5 bases had no gene match. The CDR3 nucleotides read TGTGCCAGCAGTGAAGAGGGGACAGTAGAGTACTTC. Translating it yields CASSEEGTVEYF.

The CDR3 protein is CASSLRQGPQETQYF. DNA for the CDR3: TGTGCCAGCTCACTAAGACAGGGGCCACAAGAGACCCAGTACTTC. This chain joins TRBV18 and TRBJ2-5, with 8 nucleotides matching TRBD1. Germline V gives CDR1 KGHSH, CDR2 LQKENI. V lost 4 bases, J lost 2 bases, and 6 bases stayed unmatched. CDR3 size: 15 residues.

The chain links TRBV19 to TRBJ1-1; no firm D call. V lost 0 bases, J lost 4 bases, and 3 bases lay in between. CDR1 is LNHDA, CDR2 SQIVND, per germline (reference sequence). The CDR3 has 12 residues. CDR3 amino acids: CASSIEGTEAFF. CDR3 in DNA: TGTGCCAGTAGTATAGAAGGCACTGAAGCTTTCTTT.

The V gene is TRBV6-6, the J gene TRBJ2-7; TRBD2 matches at 10 bases. The J segment lost 2 bases and the V segment lost 4 bases, leaving 5 bases of the junction unmatched. The CDR3 contains 15 residues. CDR1 and CDR2 (germline): MNHNY, SVGAGI (reference sequence). The CDR3 nucleotides read TGTGCCAGCAGTTTCGGGACTAGCGAAACCTACGAGCAGTACTTC. Protein sequence: CASSFGTSETYEQYF.

The gene calls are TRBV7-2 and TRBJ1-1, with a weak D call TRBD1 (5 bases). The V end was cut by 1 base, the J end by 5 bases, with 11 bases between. The CDR3 loop spans 14 amino acids. Germline lookup yields CDR1 SGHTA and CDR2 FQGNSA. CDR3 sequence (DNA): TGTGCCAGCAGCTTAGTTGGGCGGGGGACTGAAGCTTTCTTT. Amino acids: CASSLVGRGTEAFF. The full variable domain, rest sourced from reference TRBV7-2 and TRBJ1-1, is GAGVSQSPSNKVTEKGKDVELRCDPISGHTALYWYRQSLGQGLEFLIYFQGNSAPDKSGLPSDRFSAERTGGSVSTLTIQRTQQEDSAVYLCASSLVGRGTEAFFGQGTRLTVV.

This sequence joins TRBV2 and TRBJ1-4; a weak D match, TRBD1 (5 bases). Per germline, CDR1 SNHLY and CDR2 FYNNEI. V was pared by 0 bases and J by 7 bases, with 12 bases between. The CDR3 covers 15 residues. The CDR3 protein is CASSEAQRGGEKLFF. The DNA of the CDR3 is TGTGCCAGCAGTGAAGCGCAACGGGGGGGTGAAAAACTGTTTTTT.

This clone was observed a few times. The same CDR3 is also encoded by other DNA sequences in this sample. The gene calls are TRBV30 and TRBJ2-3; D not resolved. V shed 1 base and J shed 4 bases, with 6 bases lying between them. The CDR3 covers 12 residues. The germline gives CDR1 GTSNPN, CDR2 SVGIG (reference sequence). The CDR3 loop is CAWSGAADTQYF. CDR3 nucleotide sequence: TGTGCCTGGAGTGGCGCGGCAGATACGCAGTATTTT. The full variable domain, completed using reference TRBV30 and TRBJ2-3, is SQTIHQWPATLVQPVGSPLSLECTVEGTSNPNLYWYRQAAGRGLQLLFYSVGIGQISSEVPQNLSASRPQDRQFILSSKKLLLSDSGFYLCAWSGAADTQYFGPGTRLTVL.

This clone was observed at least ten times. The V and J genes are TRBV29-1 and TRBJ2-7; D gene uncertain. This CDR3 region has 11 residues. The V end was cut by 2 bases, the J end by 7 bases, with 9 bases between. The germline gives CDR1 SQVTM, CDR2 ANQGSEA. CDR3 coding DNA: TGCAGCGTTGAACGAGGAGCGGAGCAGTACTTC. Its protein product is CSVERGAEQYF.